The next 17 T cell receptor beta chains were all read from a single sample in a study of CD8 T cells in ankylosing spondylitis. The antigens these receptors bind are not known. Study-level results: Made up of under ten highly homologous variants, a TCR beta motif appeared characteristic of ankylosing spondylitis blood.

MiXCR was run by TCRdb on the 5' RACE reads, yielding one entry per CDR3 protein. The profile shows a few hundred thousand distinct CDR3 sequences, approximately 20% of them singletons. The sequencing input was blood, either unsorted or a sorted T cell fraction (not recorded which). The receptors shown here come from a male donor with ankylosing spondylitis.

This clonotype was observed a few times. The J gene is TRBJ2-5, the V gene TRBV28; 10 nucleotides match TRBD1. Germline lookup yields CDR1 MDHEN and CDR2 SYDVKM. J was trimmed by 6 bases and V by 5 bases; bases with no gene match: 9. The CDR3 runs to 15 residues. The CDR3 sequence: CASSGGQGLRKTQYF. As DNA, the CDR3 is TGTGCCAGCAGTGGGGGACAGGGGTTAAGAAAGACCCAGTACTTC.

The sample holds a few counts of this clonotype. This chain joins TRBV5-1 and TRBJ2-3; the D is unclear. The germline V gene has CDR1 SGHRS and CDR2 YFSETQ. The V end lost 1 base, the J end lost 2 bases, and 11 bases lay between the germline ends. CDR3 length: 15 residues. The CDR3 coding sequence is TGCGCCAGCAGCTTGCCGACGGAACACACAGATACGCAGTATTTT. Translating gives CASSLPTEHTDTQYF. The full variable domain, completed using reference TRBV5-1 and TRBJ2-3, is KAGVTQTPRYLIKTRGQQVTLSCSPISGHRSVSWYQQTPGQGLQFLFEYFSETQRNKGNFPGRFSGRQFSNSRSEMNVSTLELGDSALYLCASSLPTEHTDTQYFGPGTRLTVL.

This clonotype was seen a handful of times. The genes are TRBV20-1 and TRBJ2-1; 10 bases are shared with TRBD2. V trimming: 6 bases; J trimming: 0 bases; junction bases outside the gene matches: 5. The CDR3 runs 15 residues. CDR1 is DFQATT and CDR2 is SNEGSKA in the germline V gene (reference sequence). Here the CDR3 reads CSANSGGSSYNEQFF. The CDR3 DNA sequence: TGCAGTGCCAATAGCGGGGGGAGCTCCTACAATGAGCAGTTCTTC.

The chain joins TRBV20-1 to TRBJ2-7; TRBD1 matches at 8 bases. With 2 bases clipped from V and 3 bases from J, the junction kept 9 bases outside the gene matches. This CDR3 is built from 15 residues. The V gene's germline CDR1 is DFQATT and CDR2 SNEGSKA (reference sequence). The CDR3, as DNA: TGCAGTGCTAGAAGGAGGCCAGGGGGCCTCTACGAGCAGTACTTC. This encodes CSARRRPGGLYEQYF.

The chain is built from TRBV5-1 and TRBJ2-3, with 7 bases lining up with TRBD2. The CDR3 runs to 17 residues. V shed 3 bases and J 2 bases; nucleotides not matched to a gene: 12. Germline V gene data show CDR1 as SGHRS and CDR2 as YFSETQ. CDR3 protein: CASSWSSGTSFTDTQYF. The CDR3 DNA is TGCGCCAGCAGCTGGTCTAGCGGTACTTCTTTCACAGATACGCAGTATTTT. The whole variable domain, filled in from reference TRBV5-1 and TRBJ2-3, reads KAGVTQTPRYLIKTRGQQVTLSCSPISGHRSVSWYQQTPGQGLQFLFEYFSETQRNKGNFPGRFSGRQFSNSRSEMNVSTLELGDSALYLCASSWSSGTSFTDTQYFGPGTRLTVL.

This clonotype showed up just a few times. This chain connects TRBV20-1 to TRBJ2-1, with TRBD2 identical over 9 bases. Germline V gives CDR1 DFQATT, CDR2 SNEGSKA (reference sequence). The CDR3 runs 15 residues. V gave up 2 bases and J gave up 5 bases; unmatched junction bases: 7. CDR3 in amino acids: CSARSAGGPNNEQFF. The CDR3 DNA sequence: TGCAGTGCTAGAAGTGCGGGAGGGCCAAACAATGAGCAGTTCTTC.

The chain carries TRBV4-3 and TRBJ2-1; 11 positions match TRBD1. CDR3 size: 17 residues. Per the germline V gene, CDR1 is LGHNA and CDR2 is YSLEER. V dropped 2 bases and J dropped 7; count of bases not matched to a gene: 10. The CDR3 bases are TGCGCCAGCAGCCAAAAAATAGGACAGGGGGCTGGTAATGAGCAGTTCTTC. Translated: CASSQKIGQGAGNEQFF.

This chain links TRBV3-1 with TRBJ2-1, with 8 bases aligning to TRBD1. CDR1 and CDR2 (germline): LGHDT, YNNKEL (reference sequence). CDR3 length equals 14 residues. Unmatched junction bases numbered 6, after V lost 4 bases and J lost 7 bases. Written as DNA, the CDR3 is TGTGCCAGCAGCCGCCGGACAGGGTGGAATGAGCAGTTCTTC. Protein: CASSRRTGWNEQFF.

The chain carries TRBV6-1 and TRBJ1-1; TRBD1 is a possible D gene (5 bases). The V gene lost 8 bases and the J gene lost 1 base, with 20 bases spanning the gap. This CDR3 contains 16 residues. The germline V gene has CDR1 MNHNS and CDR2 SASEGT. CDR3 sequence: CASGIGAVVGNTEAFF. Written as DNA, the CDR3 is TGTGCCAGCGGTATAGGGGCAGTTGTTGGGAACACTGAAGCTTTCTTT.

The rearrangement uses TRBV5-1 and TRBJ2-3; the D is unclear. The V end lost 4 bases, the J end lost 1 base, and 10 bases lay between the germline ends. This CDR3 comprises 14 residues. Germline CDR1 reads SGHRS; CDR2 reads YFSETQ. The CDR3 region is CASSTGSGTDTQYF. CDR3 bases: TGCGCCAGCAGCACTGGCAGCGGCACAGATACGCAGTATTTT.

This clonotype was found a few times. This chain joins TRBV5-1 and TRBJ2-1; 10 positions agree with TRBD2. Germline-derived CDR1 and CDR2 are SGHRS and YFSETQ. V gave up 1 base and J gave up 9 bases; unmatched junction bases: 7. The CDR3 runs to 15 residues. The CDR3 sequence is CASSLISSGRGEQFF. CDR3 DNA sequence: TGCGCCAGCAGCTTGATCTCTAGCGGGAGAGGTGAGCAGTTCTTC. Drawing the rest from reference TRBV5-1 and TRBJ2-1, the complete variable domain is KAGVTQTPRYLIKTRGQQVTLSCSPISGHRSVSWYQQTPGQGLQFLFEYFSETQRNKGNFPGRFSGRQFSNSRSEMNVSTLELGDSALYLCASSLISSGRGEQFFGPGTRLTVL.

The rearrangement joins TRBV6-1 to TRBJ2-5; TRBD2 is a possible D gene (5 bases). The ends were cut back, 6 bases at V and 5 bases at J, with 16 bases in the middle. The CDR3 is 14 amino acids. CDR1 and CDR2 from the germline V gene are MNHNS and SASEGT. The CDR3 region has the DNA TGTGCCAGCAGGCTCGGGGTGACGGGGGAGACCCAGTACTTC. This encodes CASRLGVTGETQYF.

The rearrangement links TRBV7-8 to TRBJ2-5; TRBD1 aligns across 8 bases. The trim removed 1 base at V and 7 bases at J, leaving 5 bases unmatched. The CDR3 loop spans 14 amino acids. Germline CDR1 SGHVS, CDR2 FQNEAQ. The CDR3 is CASSLVQGAGTQYF. In DNA form, the CDR3 reads TGTGCCAGCAGCTTAGTTCAGGGGGCCGGGACCCAGTACTTC.

This clonotype was found a few times. This chain joins TRBV11-3 and TRBJ2-1, with D hard to call. Germline-derived CDR1 and CDR2 are SGHNT and YENEEA. The CDR3 covers 14 residues. Between the trimmed V and J ends, which lost 0 bases and 2 bases, there was a span of 5 bases. The CDR3, as DNA: TGTGCCAGCAGCTTAGATGGACCCTACAATGAGCAGTTCTTC. This encodes CASSLDGPYNEQFF.

The chain couples TRBV10-3 to TRBJ2-7; 7 nucleotides line up with TRBD2. V was clipped by 8 bases and J by 0 bases; unmatched bases: 4. Germline CDR1 is ENHRY and CDR2 is SYGVKD. This CDR3 contains 13 residues. DNA for the CDR3: TGTGCCATCGGGGGGGGAAACTCCTACGAGCAGTACTTC. Translating it yields CAIGGGNSYEQYF.

The genes are TRBV28 and TRBJ2-7, with D perhaps matching TRBD1 or TRBD2 (6 bases each). V dropped 3 bases and J dropped 3 bases, with 15 bases sitting between them. CDR1 and CDR2 from the germline V gene are MDHEN and SYDVKM. This CDR3 is built from 15 residues. The chain's CDR3 is CASSFGGGQVYEQYF. As DNA, the CDR3 is TGTGCCAGCAGTTTCGGTGGGGGGCAAGTCTACGAGCAGTACTTC.

The rearrangement uses TRBV7-3 and TRBJ1-2; D gene uncertain. This CDR3 region has 14 residues. Germline V gene lookup returns CDR1 SGHTA and CDR2 FQGTGA. V was trimmed by 1 base and J by 3 bases, leaving 9 bases between them. CDR3 bases: TGTGCCAGCAGCTTAATTCGCCCTGACTATGGCTACACCTTC. The encoded protein is CASSLIRPDYGYTF. The full variable domain, completed using reference TRBV7-3 and TRBJ1-2, is GAGVSQTPSNKVTEKGKYVELRCDPISGHTALYWYRQSLGQGPEFLIYFQGTGAADDSGLPNDRFFAVRPEGSVSTLKIQRTERGDSAVYLCASSLIRPDYGYTFGSGTRLTVV.